The 32 T cell receptor beta chains reported below all come from one sample, sequenced in a study of beta chain features in type 1 diabetes. Since all of the isolated RNA was reverse transcribed, expressed TCRB transcripts were what got sequenced. Method: immunoSEQ multiplex PCR; TCRdb's copy keeps in-frame clones and lacks some. This sample has hundreds of thousands of clones; 15% occur once, and the top ten carry around 0.1%. The sequenced sample was naive CD4+ T cells from blood. The receptors derive from a man between 18 and 35 years old in good health.

This clone was observed a few times. The chain links TRBV2 to TRBJ2-5; TRBD1 matches 9 bases. From germline, CDR1 is SNHLY and CDR2 FYNNEI. Unmatched junction bases numbered 6, after V lost 6 bases and J lost 1 base. This CDR3 is 15 amino acids long. Written as DNA, the CDR3 is TGTGCCAGCAGCCGCAGGGGACAGGGCCAAGAGACCCAGTACTTC. Its translation is CASSRRGQGQETQYF.

The CDR3 DNA sequence: TGTGCCAGCAGTTTGGGATTCAGGGGAAGCACAGATACGCAGTATTTT. Residues: CASSLGFRGSTDTQYF. The chain employs TRBV28 and TRBJ2-3; maybe TRBD1 (6 bases). The CDR3 extends over 16 amino acids. Deletions cut 3 bases from V and 0 bases from J, with 13 bases between. Germline CDR1 is MDHEN and CDR2 is SYDVKM. Full variable domain (outside the CDR3, taken from reference TRBV28 and TRBJ2-3): DVKVTQSSRYLVKRTGEKVFLECVQDMDHENMFWYRQDPGLGLRLIYFSYDVKMKEKGDIPEGYSVSREKKERFSLILESASTNQTSMYLCASSLGFRGSTDTQYFGPGTRLTVL.

This clone was counted between two and nine times. The chain employs TRBV4-1 and TRBJ2-2; tentatively, D is TRBD1 or TRBD2 (6 bases each). In germline, CDR1 is MGHRA, CDR2 YSYEKL. There are 16 residues in the CDR3. Trimming removed 3 bases at V and 0 bases at J, with 11 bases between. The CDR3 bases are TGCGCCAGCAGCCAGTTTAGGGGGGCGAACACCGGGGAGCTGTTTTTT. It is translated as CASSQFRGANTGELFF.

This clone was detected only a few times. The gene calls are TRBV10-3 and TRBJ1-2; D remains ambiguous. The CDR3 is 12 amino acids. Germline CDR1 ENHRY, CDR2 SYGVKD. Trimming removed 8 bases at V and 4 bases at J, with 11 bases between. The DNA for the CDR3 is TGTGCCATCTCCGTAGAGAGCTATGGCTACACCTTC. Protein sequence: CAISVESYGYTF.

This clone has only a few counts. This rearrangement joins TRBV6-6 to TRBJ2-5; the match to TRBD2 covers 7 bases. CDR1 is MNHNY and CDR2 is SVGAGI in the germline V gene (reference sequence). V was pared by 5 bases and J by 1 base, with 7 bases of the junction left unmatched. There are 15 residues in the CDR3. The CDR3 region is CASSAGEGTQETQYF. The CDR3 coding sequence is TGTGCCAGCAGTGCCGGGGAGGGAACCCAAGAGACCCAGTACTTC.

The chain joins TRBV7-2 to TRBJ1-2, with TRBD1 as a possible D gene (5 bases). Germline CDR1 is SGHTA and CDR2 is FQGNSA. The CDR3 totals 13 residues. Trimming took 6 bases from V and 8 from J, leaving 16 bases between them. DNA of the CDR3: TGTGCCAGCAGATCACAGGTTTCGACGGGCTACACCTTC. Translating gives CASRSQVSTGYTF.

This clone was seen once. This chain uses TRBV4-3 with TRBJ1-2, with TRBD1 matching over 7 bases. The J segment lost 4 bases and the V segment lost 6 bases, leaving 5 bases of the junction unmatched. The germline gives CDR1 LGHNA, CDR2 YSLEER. This CDR3 has 13 amino acids. CDR3 protein: CASSQGGPYGYTF. CDR3 nucleotide sequence: TGCGCCAGCAGTCAGGGGGGCCCCTATGGCTACACCTTC.

The chain joins TRBV5-6 to TRBJ2-5, with 12 bases aligning to TRBD2. After removal of 7 bases from V and 4 bases from J, the junction contained 8 bases not matched to a gene. The CDR3 is 15 residues long. CDR1 and CDR2 from the germline V gene are SGHDT and YYEEEE. For the CDR3, the DNA is TGTGCCAGCCACGGACTAGCGGGATTAATAGAGACCCAGTACTTC. As protein: CASHGLAGLIETQYF.

This chain joins TRBV6-5 and TRBJ1-4; 8 positions match TRBD1. CDR3 length equals 14 residues. Germline V CDR1 and CDR2: MNHEY, SVGAGI. V lost 6 bases, J lost 2 bases, and 2 bases stayed unmatched. The CDR3 loop is CASRRQGTNEKLFF. In nucleotides, the CDR3 is TGTGCCAGCAGACGACAGGGGACTAATGAAAAACTGTTTTTT.

This clone appeared a few times. The chain carries TRBV11-3 and TRBJ2-5; TRBD2 is a possible D gene (5 bases). Germline CDR1 is SGHNT and CDR2 is YENEEA. CDR3 size: 14 residues. Deletions cut 0 bases from V and 7 bases from J, with 12 bases between. The CDR3 loop reads CASSLDRRTSTQYF. The CDR3 DNA sequence: TGTGCCAGCAGCTTAGATCGGAGGACCTCGACCCAGTACTTC.

The CDR3 sequence: CASSHYGAYNEQFF. CDR3 DNA: TGTGCCAGCAGCCACTACGGAGCCTACAATGAGCAGTTCTTC. This rearrangement joins TRBV11-3 to TRBJ2-1; D is undetermined. The V end lost 5 bases, the J end lost 2 bases, and 10 bases lay between the germline ends. Germline CDR1 is SGHNT and CDR2 is YENEEA. This CDR3 has 14 amino acids.

A few counts support this clone. This chain links TRBV6-1 with TRBJ1-5; TRBD1 agrees at 8 bases. Germline V CDR1 and CDR2: MNHNS, SASEGT. The CDR3 runs to 14 residues. J lost 6 bases, V lost 3 bases, and 4 bases had no gene match. CDR3 sequence reads: CASSESGGTQPQHF. The CDR3 DNA sequence: TGTGCCAGCAGTGAGTCAGGGGGCACTCAGCCCCAGCATTTT.

This clone was seen repeatedly, ten times or more. CDR3 coding DNA: TGTGCCATCAGTTCGGGGGCCAACGTCCTGACTTTC. Its protein product is CAISSGANVLTF. V and J are TRBV10-3 and TRBJ2-6; D is uncertain. Germline V gives CDR1 ENHRY, CDR2 SYGVKD. This CDR3 has 12 amino acids. V was shortened by 5 bases and J by 4 bases, with 3 bases between the two germline ends.

This clone turned up a few times. This chain links TRBV6-6 with TRBJ2-7, with 7 bases identical to TRBD2. Unmatched junction bases numbered 9, after V lost 7 bases and J lost 0 bases. The CDR3 is 15 residues long. Germline V lookup: CDR1 MNHNY, CDR2 SVGAGI (reference sequence). The CDR3 region has the DNA TGTGCCAGCATCAAACAGCGGGGTACCTCCTACGAGCAGTACTTC. The encoded protein is CASIKQRGTSYEQYF.

This clone was seen more than once but under ten times. The V gene is TRBV9, the J gene TRBJ2-1; D gene unclear. Trimming left V 4 bases short and J 4 bases short, with 9 bases between. The CDR3 is 13 amino acids. Germline loops: CDR1 SGDLS, CDR2 YYNGEE. In DNA, the CDR3 is TGTGCCAGCAGCTTAAGACTGTACAATGAGCAGTTCTTC. Its translation is CASSLRLYNEQFF.

The chain carries TRBV5-1 and TRBJ2-1; 8 bases map to TRBD2. J was trimmed by 4 bases and V by 0 bases; bases with no gene match: 6. Germline V lookup: CDR1 SGHRS, CDR2 YFSETQ. There are 16 residues in the CDR3. The CDR3 spells CASSLATGGPYNEQFF. The CDR3 nucleotides are TGCGCCAGCAGCTTGGCCACGGGAGGGCCTTACAATGAGCAGTTCTTC. The whole variable domain, remainder taken from reference TRBV5-1 and TRBJ2-1, is KAGVTQTPRYLIKTRGQQVTLSCSPISGHRSVSWYQQTPGQGLQFLFEYFSETQRNKGNFPGRFSGRQFSNSRSEMNVSTLELGDSALYLCASSLATGGPYNEQFFGPGTRLTVL.

There are a few counts of this clone. The chain joins TRBV29-1 to TRBJ2-1; 9 bases match TRBD2. V lost 2 bases, J lost 7 bases, and 6 bases stayed unmatched. CDR1 is SQVTM and CDR2 is ANQGSEA in the germline V gene. The CDR3 spans 14 residues. CDR3 in DNA: TGCAGCGTTGAATCGGATAGCGGGAGAAATGAGCAGTTCTTC. It specifies CSVESDSGRNEQFF.

V gene TRBV6-6 combines with J gene TRBJ1-6, with 7 positions matching TRBD1. The junction had 5 bases not matched to a gene; V was cut back by 2 bases and J by 7 bases. Germline V lookup: CDR1 MNHNY, CDR2 SVGAGI (reference sequence). This CDR3 spans 15 amino acids. The CDR3 sequence is CASSYGDRANSPLHF. CDR3 bases: TGTGCCAGCAGTTACGGTGACAGGGCGAATTCACCCCTCCACTTT.

V and J are TRBV29-1 and TRBJ1-2; TRBD1 is a possible D gene (5 bases). Germline values: CDR1 SQVTM, CDR2 ANQGSEA. The CDR3 consists of 14 residues. The ends were cut back, 7 bases at V and 2 bases at J, with 17 bases in the middle. CDR3 DNA: TGCAGCGCCCCGGCCCGGCAGGGAAACTATGGCTACACCTTC. Translated: CSAPARQGNYGYTF.

The rearrangement links TRBV10-3 to TRBJ2-7; TRBD1 agrees at 11 bases. This CDR3 spans 16 amino acids. The V gene end was trimmed by 0 bases and the J gene end by 4 bases; junction bases not matched to a gene: 5. The germline V gene encodes CDR1 ENHRY and CDR2 SYGVKD. CDR3: CAISESLGQGGYEQYF. CDR3 DNA sequence: TGTGCCATCAGTGAGTCTCTGGGACAGGGGGGTTACGAGCAGTACTTC.

This clone has a handful of counts. The chain combines TRBV15 with TRBJ2-2, with D unclear. V was cut by 3 bases and J by 2 bases, with 13 bases left in between. This CDR3 spans 16 amino acids. Germline CDR1 and CDR2: LNHNV and YYDKDF (reference sequence). This CDR3 reads CATSSPFRQNTGELFF. CDR3 DNA sequence: TGTGCCACCAGCAGTCCCTTCCGGCAAAACACCGGGGAGCTGTTTTTT. Supplemented by reference TRBV15 and TRBJ2-2, the full variable domain reads DAMVIQNPRYQVTQFGKPVTLSCSQTLNHNVMYWYQQKSSQAPKLLFHYYDKDFNNEADTPDNFQSRRPNTSFCFLDIRSPGLGDTAMYLCATSSPFRQNTGELFFGEGSRLTVL.

The sample holds a few counts of this clone. V gene TRBV11-3 combines with J gene TRBJ1-1; D perhaps matches TRBD1 (5 bases). The V end was cut by 5 bases, the J end by 1 base, with 8 bases between. Germline lookup yields CDR1 SGHNT and CDR2 YENEEA. The CDR3 length is 13 residues. CDR3 sequence: CASSQQGNTEAFF. CDR3 coding DNA: TGTGCCAGCAGCCAGCAGGGGAACACTGAAGCTTTCTTT.

The chain combines TRBV19 with TRBJ1-4; D may be TRBD1 (6 bases). Per germline, CDR1 LNHDA and CDR2 SQIVND (reference sequence). The CDR3 loop spans 15 amino acids. V lost 3 bases and J lost 6, with 14 bases in between. CDR3 DNA sequence: TGTGCCAGTAGTATCGGAGCAGGGGAGGATGAAAAACTGTTTTTT. This gives the protein CASSIGAGEDEKLFF.

This rearrangement joins TRBV4-1 to TRBJ1-4, with a tentative D call TRBD1 (5 bases). V was pared by 0 bases and J by 10 bases, with 9 bases between. Germline-derived CDR1 and CDR2 are MGHRA and YSYEKL. The CDR3 totals 13 residues. This chain's CDR3 is CASSQETAGKLFF. CDR3 nucleotides: TGCGCCAGCAGCCAAGAGACAGCGGGAAAACTGTTTTTT.

This sequence joins TRBV7-6 and TRBJ2-5, with TRBD2 identical over 11 bases. The length of the CDR3 is 16 residues. CDR1 is SGHVS and CDR2 is FNYEAQ in the germline V gene. V lost 0 bases to trimming and J lost 2 bases; unmatched junction nucleotides: 2. CDR3 sequence (DNA): TGTGCCAGCAGCTTAGCGGGACTAGCGGTACAAGAGACCCAGTACTTC. Translation gives CASSLAGLAVQETQYF.

The chain joins TRBV4-1 to TRBJ2-7, with no clear D. The CDR3 sequence is 15 residues long. V lost 5 bases to trimming and J lost 0 bases, with 14 bases between them. Per the germline V gene, CDR1 is MGHRA and CDR2 is YSYEKL. In DNA form, the CDR3 reads TGCGCCAGCAGCTACTCAGAGCTCAGCTCCTACGAGCAGTACTTC. The encoded protein is CASSYSELSSYEQYF.

This clone has only a few counts. Other nucleotide sequences from this sample produce the same CDR3. This chain's CDR3 is CASSLGSGETQYF. DNA for the CDR3: TGTGCCAGCAGCTTAGGCTCCGGAGAGACCCAGTACTTC. The V gene is TRBV7-9, the J gene TRBJ2-5; D is undetermined. Germline values: CDR1 SEHNR, CDR2 FQNEAQ (reference sequence). The CDR3 spans 13 residues. Trimming removed 1 base at V and 4 bases at J, with 7 bases between.

This rearrangement joins TRBV19 to TRBJ1-1; 7 nucleotides align to TRBD1. CDR1 and CDR2 (germline): LNHDA, SQIVND (reference sequence). The CDR3 length is 13 residues. V was pared by 3 bases and J by 8 bases, with 6 bases of the junction left unmatched. The CDR3 DNA follows: TGTGCCAGTAGTATGCACAGGGGATACGAAGCTTTCTTT. It yields the protein CASSMHRGYEAFF.

This chain joins TRBV28 and TRBJ2-5, with TRBD1 identical over 9 bases. The CDR3 totals 17 residues. Trimming took 5 bases from V and 1 from J; bases not matched to a gene: 11. Germline CDR1 MDHEN, CDR2 SYDVKM. CDR3 nucleotides: TGTGCCAGCAGTGGTGAGGACAGGGGAGGCTTCCAAGAGACCCAGTACTTC. It encodes CASSGEDRGGFQETQYF.

CDR3 region: CASSYSVPEGQFF. In DNA form, the CDR3 reads TGTGCCAGCAGTTACTCAGTCCCAGAGGGGCAGTTCTTC. V and J are TRBV6-5 and TRBJ2-1; perhaps TRBD2 as D (5 bases). Trimming pared 0 bases from V and 12 bases from J, leaving 12 bases between. Germline CDR1 and CDR2: MNHEY and SVGAGI. The CDR3 extends over 13 amino acids.

This chain connects TRBV7-9 to TRBJ1-5, with D possibly TRBD1 on 5 matching bases. The CDR3 contains 14 residues. The V gene's germline CDR1 is SEHNR and CDR2 FQNEAQ (reference sequence). Trimming pared 1 base from V and 7 bases from J, leaving 11 bases between. The CDR3 nucleotides are TGTGCCAGCAGCTTAGGATCAGGGTGGCAGCCCCAGCATTTT. It encodes CASSLGSGWQPQHF. Together with reference TRBV7-9 and TRBJ1-5, the CDR3 gives the full variable domain: DTGVSQNPRHKITKRGQNVTFRCDPISEHNRLYWYRQTLGQGPEFLTYFQNEAQLEKSRLLSDRFSAERPKGSFSTLEIQRTEQGDSAMYLCASSLGSGWQPQHFGDGTRLSIL.

This chain connects TRBV27 to TRBJ2-7; D gene ambiguous. V gave up 6 bases and J gave up 2 bases, with 5 bases separating them. CDR1 is MNHEY, CDR2 SMNVEV, per germline (reference sequence). The CDR3 has 11 amino acids. The CDR3 here is CASSRPYEQYF. CDR3 DNA: TGTGCCAGCAGCCGACCCTACGAGCAGTACTTC.